This record covers a single T cell receptor beta chain. Its cognate antigen is unknown. The germline V gene has CDR1 LNHDA and CDR2 SQIVND (reference sequence). CDR3 length: 14 amino acids. Trimming took 6 bases from V and 7 from J; bases not matched to a gene: 8. This entry belongs to a study of OX40 agonist ivuxolimab in advanced cancers. Clones were read by immunoSEQ multiplex PCR, and TCRdb kept only the in-frame ones, dropping some. Here the sample spans approximately 76,000 clones, about 88% being singletons. Points from the study as a whole: The average count of expanded clones was higher among CD8+ T cells than among CD4+.

Patients were ineligible given autoimmune disease history or systemic immunosuppression. The source of this sequence is an adult with an advanced solid tumor such as melanoma, head and neck, liver or kidney cancer. The chain is built from TRBV19 and TRBJ1-5, with TRBD1 identical over 8 bases. The source material was CD4+ or CD8+ T cells sorted from blood, sampled in a trial of the OX40 agonist ivuxolimab. The CDR3 sequence is CASSGQGGKQPQHF. The CDR3 nucleotides read TGTGCCAGTAGCGGACAGGGAGGGAAACAGCCCCAGCATTTT.